This record covers a single TCR beta chain. The antigen is undetermined. Relative to the germline gene, one junction end is altered; a read error may explain this. This entry belongs to a study of cytomegalovirus exposure and HLA in healthy donors. Whole-study context: Within the Caucasian-associated ancestry cluster were roughly 82% of the 300 to 450 genotyped donors. Overall study findings and caveats: Presence/absence analyses assumed roughly uniform sequencing depth across donors. The listing of approximately 160 TCR beta chains classed them as cytomegalovirus-associated.

A multiplex PCR was run with 60 Vbeta primers and 13 Jbeta primers. In the source study's methods: About 11 million of about 88 million unique TCR beta chains were shared, per a later count. Sequenced by immunoSEQ multiplex PCR; TCRdb stores in-frame clones only, minus some. V, J and clone size reflect that table, while D and trimming were determined from the DNA. The sample carries approximately 45,000 clones, about 78% recorded once. The germline V gene has CDR1 MDHEN and CDR2 SYDVKM. The CDR3 totals 16 residues. J is TRBJ2-1 and V is TRBV28, with 8 bases aligning to TRBD2. The specimen was PBMCs. The receptor's source is a woman aged 25 to 45 in good health and CMV-seronegative. CDR3 DNA sequence: TGTGCCAGCAGTTCAACCGGGACTAGTCTTTACAGTGAGCAGTTCTTC. The encoded protein is CASSSTGTSLYSEQFF.